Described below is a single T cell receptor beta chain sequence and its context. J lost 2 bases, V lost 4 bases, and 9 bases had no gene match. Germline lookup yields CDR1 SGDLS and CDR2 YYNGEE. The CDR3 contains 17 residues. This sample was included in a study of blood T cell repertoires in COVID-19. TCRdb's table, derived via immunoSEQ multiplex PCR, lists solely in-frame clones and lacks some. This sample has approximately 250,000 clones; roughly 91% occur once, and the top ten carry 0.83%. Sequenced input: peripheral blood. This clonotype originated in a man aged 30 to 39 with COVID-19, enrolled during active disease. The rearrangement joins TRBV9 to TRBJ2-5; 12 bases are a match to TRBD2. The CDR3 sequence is CASSTPRLAGEQETQYF. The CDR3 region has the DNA TGTGCCAGCAGCACACCGCGACTAGCGGGGGAGCAAGAGACCCAGTACTTC.